The 11 T cell receptor beta chains in this list originate from one sample, sequenced in a study of molecular identifiers for immune sequencing clone quantification. TCRdb passed the PCR reads through MiXCR, listing each CDR3 protein once. The sample shows 70,000 to 90,000 distinct CDR3 sequences, around 20% of them seen only once. Sequenced: naive CD8+ T cells from blood, with Jurkat cell RNA spiked in. The subset: FACS-sorted CD8+CD4-CCR7+CD45RA+ naive T cells. All receptors come from a human donor in good health. Some libraries in this study had Jurkat cell RNA spiked in.

As to this clonotype: This could be a read error, since a much larger clone is one nucleotide away. The chain couples TRBV7-9 to TRBJ2-5, with TRBD1 matching over 8 bases. The V gene's germline CDR1 is SEHNR and CDR2 FQNEAQ (reference sequence). The CDR3 loop spans 14 amino acids. The CDR3 bases are TGTGCCAACAGCCCAGGACAGGGCGAAGGGACCCAGTACTTC. Protein: CANSPGQGEGTQYF.

This clonotype showed up many times. The V call is TRBV3-1, the J call TRBJ1-2, with D possibly being TRBD1 (5 bases). The V gene's germline CDR1 is LGHDT and CDR2 YNNKEL (reference sequence). The CDR3 has 14 amino acids. The ends were cut back, 6 bases at V and 9 bases at J, with 20 bases in the middle. CDR3 in amino acids: CASSPQGIEGRYTF. CDR3 bases: TGTGCCAGCAGTCCTCAGGGAATTGAGGGACGCTACACCTTC.

Many counts were recorded for this clonotype. J is TRBJ2-3 and V is TRBV28, with D hard to call. Germline V CDR1 and CDR2: MDHEN, SYDVKM. The CDR3 sequence is 13 residues long. The V gene lost 3 bases and the J gene lost 2 bases, with 6 bases spanning the gap. Here the CDR3 reads CASSFVTTDTQYF. The CDR3 bases are TGTGCCAGCAGTTTTGTGACCACAGATACGCAGTATTTT.

In its sample, this clonotype was seen a few times. A clone one base away is much larger, so this may be a read error. The chain employs TRBV7-6 and TRBJ2-3, with 9 bases fitting TRBD2. The germline V gene has CDR1 SGHVS and CDR2 FNYEAQ. J was trimmed by 5 bases and V by 5 bases; bases with no gene match: 11. The CDR3 length is 16 residues. The chain's CDR3 is CASSLSGRPPVDTQYF. CDR3 bases: TGTGCCAGCAGCCTTAGCGGGAGACCGCCCGTAGATACGCAGTATTTT. The whole variable domain, remainder taken from reference TRBV7-6 and TRBJ2-3, is GAGVSQSPRYKVTKRGQDVALRCDPISGHVSLYWYRQALGQGPEFLTYFNYEAQQDKSGLPNDRFSAERPEGSISTLTIQRTEQRDSAMYRCASSLSGRPPVDTQYFGPGTRLTVL.

In this sample, this clonotype turned up many times. This rearrangement joins TRBV4-3 to TRBJ2-7; D possibly uses TRBD1 or TRBD2 (5 bases each). CDR3 length: 15 amino acids. V lost 1 base, J lost 2 bases, and 12 bases lay in between. Germline V gene data show CDR1 as LGHNA and CDR2 as YSLEER. CDR3 DNA: TGCGCCAGCAGCCAAGGAGGGACGCTAACCTACGAGCAGTACTTC. Residues: CASSQGGTLTYEQYF.

This clonotype has only a few counts. J is TRBJ2-5 and V is TRBV24-1, with TRBD2 matching over 11 bases. The germline gives CDR1 KGHDR, CDR2 SFDVKD. V shed 4 bases, J shed 5 bases, and the junction held 5 bases outside the gene matches. The CDR3 contains 15 residues. The CDR3 DNA sequence: TGTGCCACCAGTGAACTAGCGGGAGCTCGGGAGACCCAGTACTTC. This codes for CATSELAGARETQYF.

This clonotype occurred a few times. The rearrangement links TRBV7-9 to TRBJ2-7; D might be TRBD1 (6 bases). Germline lookup yields CDR1 SEHNR and CDR2 FQNEAQ (reference sequence). The V gene lost 5 bases and the J gene lost 1 base, with 12 bases spanning the gap. This CDR3 comprises 14 residues. DNA for the CDR3: TGTGCCAGCAGCCCCAGGGACACATCCTACGAGCAGTACTTC. Translated, it gives CASSPRDTSYEQYF.

About this clonotype itself: This sequence may be a read error, since a much larger clone differs from it by one base. V and J are TRBV6-5 and TRBJ2-3; 9 nucleotides agree with TRBD1. Germline CDR1 is MNHEY and CDR2 is SVGAGI. The CDR3 is 16 amino acids. The CDR3 sequence: CASHYLRDRETGTQYF. DNA of the CDR3: TGTGCCAGCCACTACCTCCGGGACAGGGAGACAGGTACGCAGTATTTT.

This clonotype was detected a few times. The chain's CDR3 is CASSYEGTNYEQYF. CDR3 in DNA: TGTGCCAGCAGTTATGAGGGAACAAACTACGAGCAGTACTTC. The chain recombines TRBV12-3 or TRBV12-4 with TRBJ2-7; D may be TRBD2 (5 bases). Trimming removed 4 bases at V and 3 bases at J, with 13 bases between. There are 14 residues in the CDR3.

The chain couples TRBV27 to TRBJ1-4; no reliable D call. The CDR3 consists of 13 residues. V gave up 6 bases and J gave up 4 bases, with 9 bases separating them. Germline V lookup: CDR1 MNHEY, CDR2 SMNVEV (reference sequence). In DNA, the CDR3 is TGTGCCAGCAGCCTCCTCGGTAATGAAAAACTGTTTTTT. Translating gives CASSLLGNEKLFF.

This clonotype was detected ten times or more. The genes are TRBV30 and TRBJ1-3; D remains unclear. The length of the CDR3 is 16 residues. Per germline, CDR1 GTSNPN and CDR2 SVGIG (reference sequence). V was trimmed by 0 bases and J by 0 bases, leaving 12 bases between them. The CDR3 region has the DNA TGTGCCTGGAGTGTGGTTGGCTACTACTCTGGAAACACCATATATTTT. It translates to CAWSVVGYYSGNTIYF.